This TCR beta chain was sequenced for a study of blood T cell repertoires in COVID-19. Turning to the study itself: Both acute and convalescent COVID-19 samples were obtained from the United States, Italy and Spain. From T cells, B-cell-depleted T cells, or PBMCs came the material, which was cDNA or gDNA.

With V trimmed by 0 bases and J by 4 bases, 9 bases remained unmatched. Germline V gene data show CDR1 as SGHNT and CDR2 as YYREEE (reference sequence). CDR3 size: 16 residues. Source study methods: Estimation of nucleated cell counts was performed using reference gene primer amplification. Using immunoSEQ multiplex PCR, the repertoire was profiled, and TCRdb retains in-frame clones only, with some absent. V and J calls and clone size are given by that table; D and trimming were obtained from the DNA. The table records roughly 26,000 clones, around two thirds of them present only once. This clonotype originated in a man in his fifties or sixties with active or convalescent COVID-19. V and J are TRBV5-4 and TRBJ2-7; TRBD1 matches 8 bases. Sequencing used peripheral blood. The CDR3 DNA reads TGTGCCAGCAGCTTGGCCGGCAGGACAGGGCAATACGAGCAGTACTTC. Amino acids: CASSLAGRTGQYEQYF.